Given below is one T cell receptor (beta chain) in context. The V and J ends lost 4 bases and 3 bases respectively, with 10 bases between them. The CDR3 covers 13 residues. Germline V CDR1 and CDR2: SGHAT, FQNNGV. This entry comes from a study of blood T cell repertoires in COVID-19. Study overall: Both acute and convalescent COVID-19 samples were obtained from the United States, Italy and Spain. The cDNA or gDNA used as material had been derived from T cells, B-cell-depleted T cells, or PBMCs.

Per the original methods: Amplified reference gene primers provided the basis for estimating nucleated cell counts. Assay: immunoSEQ multiplex PCR; the TCRdb copy retains only in-frame clones and omits some. D and trimming come from the DNA, and the V and J calls and clone size come from that table. This sample has approximately 69,000 clones, with approximately 79% found just once. This chain joins TRBV11-2 and TRBJ2-7; D perhaps matches TRBD1 (5 bases). The source is a human donor in a cohort sampled during active COVID-19. Sequencing input: peripheral blood. CDR3 in amino acids: CASSSRQFYEQYF. CDR3 DNA: TGTGCCAGCAGCTCACGACAGTTCTACGAGCAGTACTTC.